This TCR beta chain was sequenced in a study of molecular identifiers for immune sequencing clone quantification. TCRdb recomputed calls from the PCR reads with MiXCR, one row per CDR3 protein. The data contain 600,000 to 650,000 distinct CDR3 sequences, roughly 21% of them singletons. This clonotype was observed a handful of times. For naive CD8 T cells, sorting used the CD8+CD4-CCR7+CD45RA+ phenotype. Deletions cut 3 bases from V and 6 bases from J, with 15 bases between. Germline CDR1 SGHDT, CDR2 YYEEEE. The CDR3 totals 15 residues. Sequenced sample: naive CD8+ T cells from blood, with Jurkat cell RNA spiked in. Subset denoted: FACS-sorted CD8+CD4-CCR7+CD45RA+ naive T cells. The V and J genes are TRBV5-6 and TRBJ2-2, with a tentative D call TRBD1 (6 bases). The source is a human donor in good health. Some libraries in this study had Jurkat cell RNA spiked in. In DNA, the CDR3 is TGTGCCAGCAGCTATGGACAGTCGTTACCCGGGGAGCTGTTTTTT. Translating it yields CASSYGQSLPGELFF.